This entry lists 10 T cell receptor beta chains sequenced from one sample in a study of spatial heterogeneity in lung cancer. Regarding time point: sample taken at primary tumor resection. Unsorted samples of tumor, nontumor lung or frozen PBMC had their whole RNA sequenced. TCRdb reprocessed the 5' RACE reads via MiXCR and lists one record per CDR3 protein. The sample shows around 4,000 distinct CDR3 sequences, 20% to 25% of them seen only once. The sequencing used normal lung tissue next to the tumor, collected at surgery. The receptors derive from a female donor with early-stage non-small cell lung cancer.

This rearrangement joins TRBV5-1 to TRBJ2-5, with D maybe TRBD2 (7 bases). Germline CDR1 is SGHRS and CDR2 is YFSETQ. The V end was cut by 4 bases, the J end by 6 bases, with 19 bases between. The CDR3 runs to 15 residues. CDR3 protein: CASSPGRGAEKTQYF. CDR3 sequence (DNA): TGCGCCAGCAGCCCAGGTCGGGGGGCGGAGAAGACCCAGTACTTC.

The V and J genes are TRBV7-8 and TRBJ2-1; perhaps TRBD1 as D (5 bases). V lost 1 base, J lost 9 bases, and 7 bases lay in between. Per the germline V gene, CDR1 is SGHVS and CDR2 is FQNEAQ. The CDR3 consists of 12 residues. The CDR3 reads CASSLGGTEQFF. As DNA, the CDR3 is TGTGCCAGCAGCTTAGGGGGCACTGAGCAGTTCTTC.

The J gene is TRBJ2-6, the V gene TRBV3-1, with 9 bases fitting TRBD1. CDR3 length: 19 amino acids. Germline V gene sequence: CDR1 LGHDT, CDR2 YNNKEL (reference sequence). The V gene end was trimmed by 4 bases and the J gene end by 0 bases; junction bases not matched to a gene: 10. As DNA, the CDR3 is TGTGCCAGCAGCCCCAAGTGGAGACAGGGGGGCTCTGGGGCCAACGTCCTGACTTTC. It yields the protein CASSPKWRQGGSGANVLTF.

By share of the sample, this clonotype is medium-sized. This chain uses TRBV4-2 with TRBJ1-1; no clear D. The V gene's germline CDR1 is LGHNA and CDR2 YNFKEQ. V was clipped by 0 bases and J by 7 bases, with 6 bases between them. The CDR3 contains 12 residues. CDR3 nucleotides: TGTGCCAGCAGCCAAGATGCAAGTGAAGCTTTCTTT. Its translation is CASSQDASEAFF.

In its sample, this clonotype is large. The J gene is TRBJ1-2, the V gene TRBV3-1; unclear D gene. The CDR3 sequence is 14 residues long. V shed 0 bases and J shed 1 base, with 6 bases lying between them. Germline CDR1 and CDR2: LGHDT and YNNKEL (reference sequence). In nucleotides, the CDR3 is TGTGCCAGCAGCCAAGATGAGGTTAACTATGGCTACACCTTC. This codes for CASSQDEVNYGYTF.

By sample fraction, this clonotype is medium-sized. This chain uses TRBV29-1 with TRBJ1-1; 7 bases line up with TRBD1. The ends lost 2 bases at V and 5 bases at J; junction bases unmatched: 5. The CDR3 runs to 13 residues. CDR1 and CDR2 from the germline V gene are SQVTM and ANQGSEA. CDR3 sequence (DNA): TGCAGCGTTGAATGGCAGGGGGGGACTGAAGCTTTCTTT. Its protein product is CSVEWQGGTEAFF.

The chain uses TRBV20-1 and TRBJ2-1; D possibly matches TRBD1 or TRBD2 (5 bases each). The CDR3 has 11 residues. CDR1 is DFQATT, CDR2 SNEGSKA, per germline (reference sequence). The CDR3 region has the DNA TGCAGCCCCAGCGAGGGGTTTGAGCAGTTCTTC. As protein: CSPSEGFEQFF.

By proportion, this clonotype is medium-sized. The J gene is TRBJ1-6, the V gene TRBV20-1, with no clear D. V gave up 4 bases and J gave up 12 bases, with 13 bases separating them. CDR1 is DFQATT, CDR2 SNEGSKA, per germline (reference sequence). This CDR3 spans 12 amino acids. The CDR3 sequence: CSANGPRLPLHF. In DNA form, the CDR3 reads TGCAGTGCTAATGGCCCCCGATTACCCCTCCACTTT.

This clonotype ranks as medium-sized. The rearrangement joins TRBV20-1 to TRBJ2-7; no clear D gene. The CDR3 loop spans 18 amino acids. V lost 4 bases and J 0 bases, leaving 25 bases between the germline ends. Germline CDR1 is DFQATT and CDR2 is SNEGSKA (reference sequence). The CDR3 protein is CSATPFSQNQLSSYEQYF. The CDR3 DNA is TGCAGTGCTACCCCCTTTTCACAGAATCAATTATCCTCCTACGAGCAGTACTTC.

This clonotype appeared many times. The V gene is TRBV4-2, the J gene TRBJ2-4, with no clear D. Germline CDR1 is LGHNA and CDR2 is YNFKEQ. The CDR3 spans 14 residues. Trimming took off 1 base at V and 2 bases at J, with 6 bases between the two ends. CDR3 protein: CASSQGVTKNIQYF. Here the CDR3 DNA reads TGTGCCAGCAGCCAAGGGGTGACCAAAAACATTCAGTACTTC.